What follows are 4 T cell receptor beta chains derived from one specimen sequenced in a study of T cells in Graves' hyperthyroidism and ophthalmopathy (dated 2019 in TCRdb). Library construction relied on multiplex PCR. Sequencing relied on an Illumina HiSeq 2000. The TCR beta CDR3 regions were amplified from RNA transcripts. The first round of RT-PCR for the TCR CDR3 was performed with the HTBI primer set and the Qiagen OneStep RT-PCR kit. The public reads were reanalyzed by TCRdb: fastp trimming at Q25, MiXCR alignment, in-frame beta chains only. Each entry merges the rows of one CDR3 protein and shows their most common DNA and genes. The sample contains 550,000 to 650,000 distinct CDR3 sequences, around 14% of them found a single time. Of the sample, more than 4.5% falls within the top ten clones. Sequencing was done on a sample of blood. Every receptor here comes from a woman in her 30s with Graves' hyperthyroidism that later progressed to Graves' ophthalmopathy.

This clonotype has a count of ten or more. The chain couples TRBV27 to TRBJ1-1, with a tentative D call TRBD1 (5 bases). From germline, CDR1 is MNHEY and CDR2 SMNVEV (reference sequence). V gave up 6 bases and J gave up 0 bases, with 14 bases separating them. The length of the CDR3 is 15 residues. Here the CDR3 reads CASSSLGAVNTEAFF. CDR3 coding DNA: TGTGCCAGCAGCTCCCTTGGGGCGGTGAACACTGAAGCTTTCTTT.

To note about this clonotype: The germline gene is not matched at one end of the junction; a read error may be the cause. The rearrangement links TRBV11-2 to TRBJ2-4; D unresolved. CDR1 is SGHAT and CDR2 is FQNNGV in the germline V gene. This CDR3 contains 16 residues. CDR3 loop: CASSQDDLPAKNIQYF. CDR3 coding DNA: TGCGCCAGCAGCCAAGATGACTTGCCAGCCAAAAACATTCAGTACTTC.

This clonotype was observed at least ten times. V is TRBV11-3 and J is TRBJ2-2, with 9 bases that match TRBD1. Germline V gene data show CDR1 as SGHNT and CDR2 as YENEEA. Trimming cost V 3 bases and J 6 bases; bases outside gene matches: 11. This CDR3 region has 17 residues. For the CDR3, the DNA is TGTGCCAGCAGCTTTCTACTGGGACAGGGTAGAGCCGGGGAGCTGTTTTTT. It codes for CASSFLLGQGRAGELFF.

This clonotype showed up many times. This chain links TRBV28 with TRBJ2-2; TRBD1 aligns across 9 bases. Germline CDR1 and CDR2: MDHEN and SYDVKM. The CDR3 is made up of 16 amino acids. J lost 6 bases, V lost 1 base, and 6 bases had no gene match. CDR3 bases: TGTGCCAGCAGTTTATTAGGGACAGGGATGGCCGGGGAGCTGTTTTTT. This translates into CASSLLGTGMAGELFF.